This T cell receptor (beta chain) derives from a study of cytomegalovirus exposure and HLA in healthy donors. The approximately 130-subject validation cohort, separate from the approximately 630-subject first cohort, included the donors. This clone was observed a single time. Its target is not known. Data came from immunoSEQ multiplex PCR; TCRdb stores just in-frame clones and leaves some out. The repertoire includes about 400,000 clones, roughly 90% of them detected once, and 0.83% sits in the top ten. Study-level findings and limits: Cytomegalovirus association was listed for about 180 TCR beta chains. Rare TCR sequences predominated, though certain public TCRs were found in many donors.

This receptor was identified in a young woman in good health and CMV-seronegative. Material for sequencing was PBMCs.

The CDR3 DNA is TGCGCCAGCAGCTTGGGAAGCAATTCACCCCTCCACTTT. It codes for CASSLGSNSPLHF. The chain couples TRBV5-1 to TRBJ1-6; no clear D gene. The CDR3 is 13 amino acids. The V and J ends lost 0 bases and 7 bases respectively, with 5 bases between them. Germline CDR1 SGHRS, CDR2 YFSETQ. Drawing the rest from reference TRBV5-1 and TRBJ1-6, the complete variable domain is KAGVTQTPRYLIKTRGQQVTLSCSPISGHRSVSWYQQTPGQGLQFLFEYFSETQRNKGNFPGRFSGRQFSNSRSEMNVSTLELGDSALYLCASSLGSNSPLHFGNGTRLTVT.